What follows are 5 T cell receptor beta chains derived from one specimen sequenced in a study of OX40 agonist ivuxolimab in advanced cancers. Assay: immunoSEQ multiplex PCR; the TCRdb copy retains only in-frame clones and omits some. Among around 67,000 clones listed, more than 70% were seen once. This specimen consisted of CD4+ or CD8+ T cells sorted from blood, obtained in a trial of the OX40 agonist ivuxolimab. The receptors shown here come from an adult with an advanced solid tumor such as melanoma, head and neck, liver or kidney cancer.

The chain recombines TRBV20-1 with TRBJ2-7; possibly TRBD2 for D (6 bases). The length of the CDR3 is 11 residues. V was shortened by 4 bases and J by 6 bases, with 10 bases between the two germline ends. Germline V gives CDR1 DFQATT, CDR2 SNEGSKA (reference sequence). CDR3 region: CSAMGLREQYF. Written as DNA, the CDR3 is TGCAGTGCTATGGGACTCCGCGAGCAGTACTTC.

This clone was picked up a small number of times. This chain uses TRBV4-2 with TRBJ1-1; 8 positions match TRBD1. The germline V gene has CDR1 LGHNA and CDR2 YNFKEQ. J lost 7 bases, V lost 5 bases, and 12 bases had no gene match. The CDR3 has 15 residues. The CDR3 sequence: CASSLDYRGLDEAFF. Written as DNA, the CDR3 is TGTGCCAGCAGCTTGGATTACAGGGGGTTGGATGAAGCTTTCTTT.

This clone was seen repeatedly, ten times or more. This chain links TRBV19 with TRBJ1-5; D is possibly TRBD1 (5 bases). V shed 6 bases and J shed 4 bases, with 10 bases lying between them. Germline-derived CDR1 and CDR2 are LNHDA and SQIVND (reference sequence). This CDR3 has 13 amino acids. CDR3 in DNA: TGTGCCAGTAGCGAACGGACAAATCAGCCCCAGCATTTT. Protein: CASSERTNQPQHF.

The genes are TRBV7-2 and TRBJ1-5; tentatively, D is TRBD1 (5 bases). Germline V gene sequence: CDR1 SGHTA, CDR2 FQGNSA. CDR3 length equals 14 residues. Trimming left V 0 bases short and J 9 bases short, with 12 bases between. DNA for the CDR3: TGTGCCAGCAGCTTAGCCACGGGGACCGGGCCCCAGCATTTT. Its translation: CASSLATGTGPQHF.

The rearrangement uses TRBV11-2 and TRBJ1-2; D is uncertain. Trimming took off 2 bases at V and 4 bases at J, with 14 bases between the two ends. The length of the CDR3 is 15 residues. Germline CDR1 SGHAT, CDR2 FQNNGV. This chain's CDR3 is CASSLTPKTGYGYTF. CDR3 DNA sequence: TGTGCCAGCAGCTTAACCCCCAAAACGGGCTATGGCTACACCTTC.